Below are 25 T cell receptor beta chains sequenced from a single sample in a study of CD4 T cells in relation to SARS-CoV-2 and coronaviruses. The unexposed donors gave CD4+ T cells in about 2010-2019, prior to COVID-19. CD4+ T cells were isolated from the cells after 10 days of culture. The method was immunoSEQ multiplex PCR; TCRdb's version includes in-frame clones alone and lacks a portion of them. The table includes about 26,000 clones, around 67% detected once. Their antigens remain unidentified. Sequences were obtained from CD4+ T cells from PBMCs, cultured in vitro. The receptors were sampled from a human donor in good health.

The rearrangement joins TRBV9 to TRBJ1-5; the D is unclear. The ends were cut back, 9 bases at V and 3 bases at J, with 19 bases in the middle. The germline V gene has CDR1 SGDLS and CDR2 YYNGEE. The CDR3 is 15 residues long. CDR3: CATLSRQLDNQPQHF. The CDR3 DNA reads TGTGCCACCCTGAGTCGTCAGCTCGACAATCAGCCCCAGCATTTT.

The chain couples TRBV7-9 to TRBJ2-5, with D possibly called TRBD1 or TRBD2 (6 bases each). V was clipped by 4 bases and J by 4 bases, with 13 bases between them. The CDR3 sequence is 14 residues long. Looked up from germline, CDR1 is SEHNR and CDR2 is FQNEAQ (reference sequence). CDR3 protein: CASSSWTAGETQYF. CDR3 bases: TGTGCCAGCAGCTCCTGGACAGCGGGAGAGACCCAGTACTTC.

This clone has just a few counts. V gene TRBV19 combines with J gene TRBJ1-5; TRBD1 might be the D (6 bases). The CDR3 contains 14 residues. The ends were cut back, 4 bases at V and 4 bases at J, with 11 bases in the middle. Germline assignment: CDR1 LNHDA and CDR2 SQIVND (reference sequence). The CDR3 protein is CASSTQGGNQPQHF. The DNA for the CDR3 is TGTGCCAGTAGTACACAGGGTGGTAATCAGCCCCAGCATTTT.

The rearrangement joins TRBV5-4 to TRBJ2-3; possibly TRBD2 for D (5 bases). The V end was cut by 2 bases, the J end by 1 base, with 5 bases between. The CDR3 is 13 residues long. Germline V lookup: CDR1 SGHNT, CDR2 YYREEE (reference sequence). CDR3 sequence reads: CASSFGGTDTQYF. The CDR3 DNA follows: TGTGCCAGCAGCTTCGGGGGCACAGATACGCAGTATTTT.

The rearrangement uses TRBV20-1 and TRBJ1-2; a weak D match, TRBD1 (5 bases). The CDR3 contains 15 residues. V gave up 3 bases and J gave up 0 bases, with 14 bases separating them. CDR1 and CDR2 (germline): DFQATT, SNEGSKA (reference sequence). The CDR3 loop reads CSASYRSYPNYGYTF. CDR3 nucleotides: TGCAGTGCTAGTTACAGGTCGTATCCTAACTATGGCTACACCTTC.

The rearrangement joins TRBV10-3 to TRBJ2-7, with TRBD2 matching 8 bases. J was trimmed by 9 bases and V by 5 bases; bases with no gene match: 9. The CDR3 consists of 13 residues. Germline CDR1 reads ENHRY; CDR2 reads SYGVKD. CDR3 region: CAISNEAGGRQYF. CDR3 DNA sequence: TGTGCCATCAGTAATGAGGCGGGAGGAAGGCAGTACTTC.

The chain's CDR3 is CASSRGGTSGNEQFF. CDR3 nucleotides: TGTGCCAGCAGTCGGGGTGGGACTAGCGGGAATGAGCAGTTCTTC. The chain joins TRBV6-5 to TRBJ2-1, with 12 bases identical to TRBD2. Germline V CDR1 and CDR2: MNHEY, SVGAGI. The trim removed 5 bases at V and 7 bases at J, leaving 6 bases unmatched. This CDR3 contains 15 residues.

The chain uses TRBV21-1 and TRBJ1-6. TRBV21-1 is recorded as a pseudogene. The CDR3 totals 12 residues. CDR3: CASSRGDTPLHF. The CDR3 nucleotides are TGTGCCAGCAGCAGGGGGGACACTCCCCTCCACTTT.

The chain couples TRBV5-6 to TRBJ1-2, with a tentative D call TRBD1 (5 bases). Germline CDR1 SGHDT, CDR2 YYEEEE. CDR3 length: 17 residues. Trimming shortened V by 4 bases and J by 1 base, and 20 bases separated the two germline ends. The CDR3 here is CASSNRDGRLDNYGYTF. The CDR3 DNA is TGTGCCAGCAGCAACCGGGACGGGAGACTAGATAACTATGGCTACACCTTC.

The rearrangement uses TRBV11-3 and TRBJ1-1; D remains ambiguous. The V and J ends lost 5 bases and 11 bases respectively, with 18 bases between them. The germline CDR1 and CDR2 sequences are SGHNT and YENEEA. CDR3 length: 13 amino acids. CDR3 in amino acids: CASSEGQANEAFF. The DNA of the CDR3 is TGTGCCAGCAGCGAGGGCCAGGCCAACGAGGCTTTCTTT.

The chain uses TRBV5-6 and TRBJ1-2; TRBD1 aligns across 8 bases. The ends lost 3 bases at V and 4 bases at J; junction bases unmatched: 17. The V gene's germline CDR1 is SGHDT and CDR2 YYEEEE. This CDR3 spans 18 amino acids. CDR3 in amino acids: CASSWQTPLHRGIYGYTF. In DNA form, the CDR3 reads TGTGCCAGCAGCTGGCAAACCCCCCTACACAGGGGGATCTATGGCTACACCTTC.

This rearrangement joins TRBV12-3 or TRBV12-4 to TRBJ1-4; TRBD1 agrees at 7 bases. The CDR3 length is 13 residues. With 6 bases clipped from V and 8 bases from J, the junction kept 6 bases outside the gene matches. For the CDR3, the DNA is TGTGCCAGCAGCGGGGACAGTAAGGAAAAACTGTTTTTT. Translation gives CASSGDSKEKLFF.

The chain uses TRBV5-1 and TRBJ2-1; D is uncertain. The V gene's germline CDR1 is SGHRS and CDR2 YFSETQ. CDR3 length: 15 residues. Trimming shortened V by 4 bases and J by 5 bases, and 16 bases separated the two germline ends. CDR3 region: CASSPLQGDHNEQFF. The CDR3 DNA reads TGCGCCAGCAGCCCCCTTCAAGGAGACCACAATGAGCAGTTCTTC.

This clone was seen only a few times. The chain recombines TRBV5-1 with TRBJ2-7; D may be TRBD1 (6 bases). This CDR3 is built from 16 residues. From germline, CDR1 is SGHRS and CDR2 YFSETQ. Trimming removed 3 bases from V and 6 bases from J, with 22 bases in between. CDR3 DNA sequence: TGCGCCAGCAGCTCCCTCTCACAGGGACCGGGCGGCGAGCAGTACTTC. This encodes CASSSLSQGPGGEQYF.

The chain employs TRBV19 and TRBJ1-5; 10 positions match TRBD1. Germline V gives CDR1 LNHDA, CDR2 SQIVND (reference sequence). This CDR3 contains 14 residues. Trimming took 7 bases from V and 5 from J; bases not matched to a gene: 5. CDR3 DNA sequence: TGTGCCAGTACCTCCGGGACAGGGGATCAGCCCCAGCATTTT. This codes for CASTSGTGDQPQHF.

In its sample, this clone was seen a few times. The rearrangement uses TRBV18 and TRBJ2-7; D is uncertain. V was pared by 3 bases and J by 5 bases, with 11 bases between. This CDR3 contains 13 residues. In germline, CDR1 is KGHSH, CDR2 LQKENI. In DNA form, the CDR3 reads TGTGCCAGCTCACCGACCCGGCAGAACGAGCAGTACTTC. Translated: CASSPTRQNEQYF.

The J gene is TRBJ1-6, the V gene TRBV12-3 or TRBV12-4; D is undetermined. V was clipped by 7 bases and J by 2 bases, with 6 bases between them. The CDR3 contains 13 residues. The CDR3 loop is CASTSTYNSPLHF. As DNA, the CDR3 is TGTGCCAGCACGAGTACCTATAATTCACCCCTCCACTTT.

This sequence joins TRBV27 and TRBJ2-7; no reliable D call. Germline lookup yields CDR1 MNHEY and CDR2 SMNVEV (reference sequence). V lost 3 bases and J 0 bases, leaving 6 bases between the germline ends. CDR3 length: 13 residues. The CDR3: CASSFGRSYEQYF. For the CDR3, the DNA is TGTGCCAGCAGTTTCGGGCGCTCCTACGAGCAGTACTTC.

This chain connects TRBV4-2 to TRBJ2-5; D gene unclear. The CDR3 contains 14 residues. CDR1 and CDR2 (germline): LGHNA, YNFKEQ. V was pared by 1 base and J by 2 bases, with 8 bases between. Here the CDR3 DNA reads TGTGCCAGCAGCCAAGTTGCGCCGCAAGAGACCCAGTACTTC. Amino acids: CASSQVAPQETQYF.

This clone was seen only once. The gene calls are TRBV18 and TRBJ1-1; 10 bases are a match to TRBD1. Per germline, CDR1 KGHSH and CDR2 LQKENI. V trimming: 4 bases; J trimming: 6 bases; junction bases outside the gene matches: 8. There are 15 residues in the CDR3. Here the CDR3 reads CASSQGTGVRAEAFF. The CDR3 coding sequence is TGTGCCAGCTCACAGGGGACAGGGGTTAGGGCTGAAGCTTTCTTT.

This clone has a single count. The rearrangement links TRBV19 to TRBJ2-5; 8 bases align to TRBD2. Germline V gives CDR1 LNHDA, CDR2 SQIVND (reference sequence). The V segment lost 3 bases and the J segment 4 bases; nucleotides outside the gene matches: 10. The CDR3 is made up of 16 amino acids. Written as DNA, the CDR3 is TGTGCCAGTAGTATCGGGCTAGCGGGCCTCGGAGAGACCCAGTACTTC. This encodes CASSIGLAGLGETQYF.

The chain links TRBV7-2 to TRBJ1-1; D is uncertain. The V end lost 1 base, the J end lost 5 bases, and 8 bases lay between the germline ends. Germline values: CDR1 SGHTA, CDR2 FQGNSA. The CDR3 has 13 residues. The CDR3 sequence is CASSLGHGTEAFF. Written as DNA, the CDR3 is TGTGCCAGCAGCTTAGGTCACGGTACTGAAGCTTTCTTT.

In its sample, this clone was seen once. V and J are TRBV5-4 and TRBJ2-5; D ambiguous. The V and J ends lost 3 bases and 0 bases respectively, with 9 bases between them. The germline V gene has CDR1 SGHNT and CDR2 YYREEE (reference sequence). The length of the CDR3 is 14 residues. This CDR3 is CASSSKLYQETQYF. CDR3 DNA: TGTGCCAGCAGCTCAAAGTTATACCAAGAGACCCAGTACTTC.

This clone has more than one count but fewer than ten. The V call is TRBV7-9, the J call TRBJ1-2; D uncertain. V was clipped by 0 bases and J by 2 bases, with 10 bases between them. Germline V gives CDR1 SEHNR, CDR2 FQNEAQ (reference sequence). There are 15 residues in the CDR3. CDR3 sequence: CASSLANMGNYGYTF. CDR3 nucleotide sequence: TGTGCCAGCAGCTTAGCGAACATGGGGAACTATGGCTACACCTTC.

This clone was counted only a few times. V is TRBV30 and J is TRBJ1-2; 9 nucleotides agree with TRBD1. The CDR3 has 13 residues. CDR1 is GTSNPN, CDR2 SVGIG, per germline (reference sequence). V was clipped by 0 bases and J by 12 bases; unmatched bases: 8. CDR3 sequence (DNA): TGTGCCTGGAGTGTCTGGACAGGGGAGAGGGACACCTTC. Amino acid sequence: CAWSVWTGERDTF.